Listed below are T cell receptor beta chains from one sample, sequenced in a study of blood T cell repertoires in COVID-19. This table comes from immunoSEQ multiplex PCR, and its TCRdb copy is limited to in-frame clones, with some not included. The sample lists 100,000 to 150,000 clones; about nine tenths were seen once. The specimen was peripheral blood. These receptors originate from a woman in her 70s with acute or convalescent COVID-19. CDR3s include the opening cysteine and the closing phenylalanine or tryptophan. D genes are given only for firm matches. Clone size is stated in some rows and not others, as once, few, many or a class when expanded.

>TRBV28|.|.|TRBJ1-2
TGTGCCAGCAGTCCCCCCATTACTGCTGGCTATGGCTACACCTTC
CASSPPITAGYGYTF
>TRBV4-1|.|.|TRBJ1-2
TGCGCCAGCAGCCCCAGGAGAACAGGGAGTGGCTACACCTTC
CASSPRRTGSGYTF
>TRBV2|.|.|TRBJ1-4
TGTGCCAGCCGCGGAGGTTTTGCAACTAATGAAAAACTGTTTTTT
CASRGGFATNEKLFF
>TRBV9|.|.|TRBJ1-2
TGTGCCAGCAGCGCGACAGAAGTTAACTATGGCTACACCTTC
CASSATEVNYGYTF
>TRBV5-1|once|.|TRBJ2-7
TGCGCCAGCAGCTTTGAAGGGACTTACGAGCAGTACTTC
CASSFEGTYEQYF
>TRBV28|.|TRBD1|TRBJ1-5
TGTGCCAGCAGTTTATTAGGGGGCAGCTATCAGCCCCAGCATTTT
CASSLLGGSYQPQHF
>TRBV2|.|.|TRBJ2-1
TGTGCCAGCAGTGATGCGGGGTACGTGCAGTTCTTC
CASSDAGYVQFF
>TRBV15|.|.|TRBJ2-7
TGTGCCACCAGCAGAGCACGGGGTGACGTAGGTGAGCAGTACTTC
CATSRARGDVGEQYF
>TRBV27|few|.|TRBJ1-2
TGTGCCAGCAGTTTACAGGGTCTCTATGGCTACACCTTC
CASSLQGLYGYTF
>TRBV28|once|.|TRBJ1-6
TGTGCCAGCAGTTTGGGGAGCGAGAATTCACCCCTCCACTTT
CASSLGSENSPLHF
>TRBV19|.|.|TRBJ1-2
TGTGCCAGTAGTATTCAAACTCAAACCCGGGACTATGGCTACACCTTC
CASSIQTQTRDYGYTF
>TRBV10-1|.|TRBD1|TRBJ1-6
TGCGCCAGAAGACAGGGGGCGGTTTCACCCCTCCACTTT
CARRQGAVSPLHF